The rows below give T cell receptor beta chains drawn from one sample of a study of T cells in Graves' hyperthyroidism and ophthalmopathy. A single record per CDR3 protein comes from TCRdb applying MiXCR to the multiplex PCR reads. Here the sample spans over 550,000 distinct CDR3 sequences, approximately 15% being singletons. Sequenced input: blood. These receptors came from a woman under 30 with Graves' hyperthyroidism. The CDR3 runs from the conserved cysteine through the conserved F or W. D genes are given only for firm matches. Clone size, where shown, is once, few, many, or a class for clones that have expanded.

v_call: TRBV30; clone_size: -; j_call: TRBJ2-7; d_call: -; cdr3_nt: TGTGCCTGGAAACGGGGAGCCTACGAGCAGTACTTC; cdr3_aa: CAWKRGAYEQYF
v_call: TRBV24-1; clone_size: -; j_call: TRBJ2-3; d_call: -; cdr3_nt: TGTGCCACCAGAAAAGACGACAGCACAGATACGCAGTATTTT; cdr3_aa: CATRKDDSTDTQYF
v_call: TRBV3-1; clone_size: many; j_call: TRBJ1-5; d_call: -; cdr3_nt: TGTGCCAGCAGCCCCACCTCAGGGACGAATCAGCCCCAGCATTTT; cdr3_aa: CASSPTSGTNQPQHF
v_call: TRBV28; clone_size: many; j_call: TRBJ1-1; d_call: -; cdr3_nt: -; cdr3_aa: CASSFLERGLKNTEAFF
v_call: TRBV20-1; clone_size: many; j_call: TRBJ2-3; d_call: -; cdr3_nt: TGCAGTGCTCACAATTGGGGCGGGCGGAGCACAGATACGCAGTATTTT; cdr3_aa: CSAHNWGGRSTDTQYF
v_call: TRBV4-2; clone_size: few; j_call: TRBJ1-3; d_call: -; cdr3_nt: TGTGCCAGCAGCCACGAGCAGAACTCTGGAAACACCATATATTTT; cdr3_aa: CASSHEQNSGNTIYF
v_call: TRBV5-4; clone_size: -; j_call: TRBJ1-1; d_call: -; cdr3_nt: TGTGCCAGCAGCTTGAGGACAGACCCGAACACTGAAGCTTTCTTT; cdr3_aa: CASSLRTDPNTEAFF
v_call: TRBV6-5; clone_size: few; j_call: TRBJ1-1; d_call: -; cdr3_nt: TGTGCCAGCAGTTACCGAGGGGCGATGAACACTGAAGCTTTCTTT; cdr3_aa: CASSYRGAMNTEAFF
v_call: TRBV12-3/TRBV12-4; clone_size: few; j_call: TRBJ1-4; d_call: -; cdr3_nt: TGTGCCAGCACCTTCGGGTTGGCGGCTAATGAAAAACTGTTTTTT; cdr3_aa: CASTFGLAANEKLFF
v_call: TRBV14; clone_size: few; j_call: TRBJ2-3; d_call: -; cdr3_nt: TGTGCCAGCAGCTCCTTCTGGCCAGCGGCTAGCACAGATACGCAGTATTTT; cdr3_aa: CASSSFWPAASTDTQYF
v_call: TRBV6-1; clone_size: -; j_call: TRBJ2-1; d_call: TRBD1; cdr3_nt: TGTGCCAGCAGGCCCGGACAGGGTGTCGAGCAGTTCTTC; cdr3_aa: CASRPGQGVEQFF
v_call: TRBV7-9; clone_size: -; j_call: TRBJ1-5; d_call: TRBD1; cdr3_nt: TGTGCCAGCAGCTTCGCTAGGACAGGAAGCTTCAATCAGCCCCAGCATTTT; cdr3_aa: CASSFARTGSFNQPQHF
v_call: TRBV5-4; clone_size: many; j_call: TRBJ2-7; d_call: TRBD2; cdr3_nt: TGTGCCAGCAGCTTGGGCGGGAGTCTCTCCTACGAGCAGTACTTC; cdr3_aa: CASSLGGSLSYEQYF
v_call: TRBV20-1; clone_size: -; j_call: TRBJ2-5; d_call: TRBD2; cdr3_nt: TGCAGTGCTAGAGAGCCTAGCGGGGGCCGGGAGACCCAGTACTTC; cdr3_aa: CSAREPSGGRETQYF
v_call: TRBV20-1; clone_size: many; j_call: TRBJ2-7; d_call: -; cdr3_nt: TGCAGTGCTAGTAGTACTAGCACCAGGCACGAGCAGTACTTC; cdr3_aa: CSASSTSTRHEQYF
v_call: TRBV27; clone_size: many; j_call: TRBJ2-3; d_call: -; cdr3_nt: TGTGCCAGCAGTTTAGAGGGGAGGCCAGATACGCAGTATTTT; cdr3_aa: CASSLEGRPDTQYF
v_call: TRBV10-3; clone_size: -; j_call: TRBJ1-2; d_call: -; cdr3_nt: TGTGCCATCCAAGGGGGAGGCGGCTACACCTTC; cdr3_aa: CAIQGGGGYTF
v_call: TRBV18; clone_size: few; j_call: TRBJ2-2; d_call: -; cdr3_nt: TGTGCCAGCTCACCACTTACAGGCCACGCCGGGGAGCTGTTTTTT; cdr3_aa: CASSPLTGHAGELFF
v_call: TRBV11-2; clone_size: many; j_call: TRBJ2-1; d_call: -; cdr3_nt: TGTGCCAGCAGCTTGACAGGGCGGGGGTTCTTC; cdr3_aa: CASSLTGRGFF
v_call: TRBV6-1; clone_size: -; j_call: TRBJ1-4; d_call: -; cdr3_nt: TGTGCCAGCAGTGAATATCGGGCGGTCGCAACTAATGAAAAACTGTTTTTT; cdr3_aa: CASSEYRAVATNEKLFF